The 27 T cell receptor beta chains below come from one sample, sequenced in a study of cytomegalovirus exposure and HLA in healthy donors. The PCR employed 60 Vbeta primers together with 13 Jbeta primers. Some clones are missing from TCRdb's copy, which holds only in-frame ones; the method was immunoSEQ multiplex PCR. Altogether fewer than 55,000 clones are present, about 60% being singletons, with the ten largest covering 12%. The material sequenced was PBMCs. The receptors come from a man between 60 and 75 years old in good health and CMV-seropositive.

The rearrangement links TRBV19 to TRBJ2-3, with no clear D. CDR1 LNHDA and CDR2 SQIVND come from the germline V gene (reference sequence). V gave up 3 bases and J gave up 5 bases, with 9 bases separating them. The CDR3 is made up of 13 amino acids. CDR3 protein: CASSISELDTQYF. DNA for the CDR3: TGTGCCAGTAGTATTTCGGAGCTAGATACGCAGTATTTT.

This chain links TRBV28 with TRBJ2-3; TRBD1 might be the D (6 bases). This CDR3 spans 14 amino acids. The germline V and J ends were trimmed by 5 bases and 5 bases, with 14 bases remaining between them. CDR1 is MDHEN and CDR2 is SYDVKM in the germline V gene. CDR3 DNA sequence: TGTGCCAGCAGTCCCCTCAGGGGATTAGATACGCAGTATTTT. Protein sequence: CASSPLRGLDTQYF.

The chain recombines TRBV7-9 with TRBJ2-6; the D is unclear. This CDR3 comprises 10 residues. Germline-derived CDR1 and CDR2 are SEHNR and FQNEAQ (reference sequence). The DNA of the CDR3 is TGTGCATCAGGGGCCAACGTCCTGACTTTC. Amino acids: CASGANVLTF.

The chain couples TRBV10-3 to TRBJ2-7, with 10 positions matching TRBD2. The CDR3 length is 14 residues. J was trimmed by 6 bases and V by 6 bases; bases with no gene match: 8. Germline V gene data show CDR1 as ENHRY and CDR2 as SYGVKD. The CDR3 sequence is CAIRATSGKGEQYF. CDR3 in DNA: TGTGCCATCAGGGCCACTAGCGGGAAAGGCGAGCAGTACTTC.

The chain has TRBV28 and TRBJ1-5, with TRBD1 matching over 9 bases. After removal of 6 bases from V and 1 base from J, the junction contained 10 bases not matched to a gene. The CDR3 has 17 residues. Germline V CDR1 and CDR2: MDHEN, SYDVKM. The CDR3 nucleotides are TGTGCCAGCAGAAAGGACAGGGGTGTGGGGAGCAATCAGCCCCAGCATTTT. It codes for CASRKDRGVGSNQPQHF.

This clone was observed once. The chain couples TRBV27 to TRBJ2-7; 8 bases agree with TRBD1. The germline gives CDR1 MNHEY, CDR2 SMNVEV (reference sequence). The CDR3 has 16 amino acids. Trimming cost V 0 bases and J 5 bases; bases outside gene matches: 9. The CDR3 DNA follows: TGTGCCAGCAGTTTATCAGCAGGGGGCATGTTCAACGAGCAGTACTTC. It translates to CASSLSAGGMFNEQYF.

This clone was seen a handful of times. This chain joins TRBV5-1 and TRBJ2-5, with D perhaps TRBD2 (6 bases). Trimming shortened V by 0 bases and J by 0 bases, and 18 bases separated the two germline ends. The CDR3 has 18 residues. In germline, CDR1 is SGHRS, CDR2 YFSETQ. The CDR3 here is CASSLAGSGITYQETQYF. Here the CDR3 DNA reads TGCGCCAGCAGCTTGGCCGGTAGCGGCATTACGTACCAAGAGACCCAGTACTTC.

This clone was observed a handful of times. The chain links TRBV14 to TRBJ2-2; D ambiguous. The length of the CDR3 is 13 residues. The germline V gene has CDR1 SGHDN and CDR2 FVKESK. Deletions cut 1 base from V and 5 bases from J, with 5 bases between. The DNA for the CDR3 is TGTGCCAGCAGCCAAGTAATGACCGGGGAGCTGTTTTTT. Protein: CASSQVMTGELFF.

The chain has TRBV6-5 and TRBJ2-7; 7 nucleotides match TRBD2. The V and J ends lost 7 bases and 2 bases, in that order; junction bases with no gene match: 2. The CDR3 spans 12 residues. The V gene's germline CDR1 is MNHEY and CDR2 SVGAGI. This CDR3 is CASKAGTYEQYF. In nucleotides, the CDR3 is TGTGCCAGCAAAGCGGGGACCTACGAGCAGTACTTC.

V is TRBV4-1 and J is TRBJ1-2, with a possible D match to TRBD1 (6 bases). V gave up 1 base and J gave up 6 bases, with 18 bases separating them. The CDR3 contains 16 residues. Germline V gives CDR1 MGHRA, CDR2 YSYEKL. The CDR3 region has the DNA TGCGCCAGCAGCCAAGCCTTGCTAGAGGGACATCATGGCTACACCTTC. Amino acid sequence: CASSQALLEGHHGYTF.

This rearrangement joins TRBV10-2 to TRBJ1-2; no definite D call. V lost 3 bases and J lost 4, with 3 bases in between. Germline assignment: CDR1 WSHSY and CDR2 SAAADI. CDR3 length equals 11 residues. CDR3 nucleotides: TGCGCCAGCAGTGACAGCTATGGCTACACCTTC. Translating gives CASSDSYGYTF.

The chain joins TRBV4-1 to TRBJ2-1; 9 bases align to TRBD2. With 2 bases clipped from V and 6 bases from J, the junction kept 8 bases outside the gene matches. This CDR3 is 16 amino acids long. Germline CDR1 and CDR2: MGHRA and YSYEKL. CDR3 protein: CASSQTSGRRRNEQFF. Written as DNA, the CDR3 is TGCGCCAGCAGCCAAACCAGCGGGAGGCGGCGCAATGAGCAGTTCTTC.

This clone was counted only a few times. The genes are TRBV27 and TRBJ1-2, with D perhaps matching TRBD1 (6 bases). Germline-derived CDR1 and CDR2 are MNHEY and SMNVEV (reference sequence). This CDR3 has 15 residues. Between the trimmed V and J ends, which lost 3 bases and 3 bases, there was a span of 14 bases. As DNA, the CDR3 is TGTGCCAGCAGTTTCAGGGGCGAGCTTTACTATGGCTACACCTTC. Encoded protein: CASSFRGELYYGYTF.

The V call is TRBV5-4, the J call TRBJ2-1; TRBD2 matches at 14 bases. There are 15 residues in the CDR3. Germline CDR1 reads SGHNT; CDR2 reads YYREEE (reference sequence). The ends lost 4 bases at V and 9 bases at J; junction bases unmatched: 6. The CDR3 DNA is TGTGCCAGCAGCACGGGACTAGCGGGAGAGGGTGAGCAGTTCTTC. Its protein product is CASSTGLAGEGEQFF.

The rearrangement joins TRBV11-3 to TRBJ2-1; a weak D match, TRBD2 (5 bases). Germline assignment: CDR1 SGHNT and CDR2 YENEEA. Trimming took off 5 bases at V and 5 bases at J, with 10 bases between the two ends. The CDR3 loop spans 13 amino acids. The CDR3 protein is CASSEGVNNEQFF. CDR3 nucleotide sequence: TGTGCCAGCAGCGAGGGAGTTAACAATGAGCAGTTCTTC.

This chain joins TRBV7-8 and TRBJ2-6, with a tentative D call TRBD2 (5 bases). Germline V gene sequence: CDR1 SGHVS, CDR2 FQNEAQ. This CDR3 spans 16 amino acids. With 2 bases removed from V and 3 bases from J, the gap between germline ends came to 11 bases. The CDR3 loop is CASSLPSGGGANVLTF. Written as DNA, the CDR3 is TGTGCCAGCAGCTTACCCTCCGGAGGTGGGGCCAACGTCCTGACTTTC.

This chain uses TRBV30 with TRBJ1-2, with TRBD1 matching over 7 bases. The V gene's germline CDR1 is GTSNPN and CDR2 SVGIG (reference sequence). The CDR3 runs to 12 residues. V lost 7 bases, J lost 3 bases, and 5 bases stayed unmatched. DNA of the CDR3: TGTGCCTCTTCGGGACAGCACTATGGCTACACCTTC. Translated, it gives CASSGQHYGYTF.

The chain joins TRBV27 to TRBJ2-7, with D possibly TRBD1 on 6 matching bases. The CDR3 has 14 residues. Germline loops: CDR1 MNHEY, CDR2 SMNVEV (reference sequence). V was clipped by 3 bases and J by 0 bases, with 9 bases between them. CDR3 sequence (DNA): TGTGCCAGCAGTTTGACAGGACCCTCCTACGAGCAGTACTTC. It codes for CASSLTGPSYEQYF.

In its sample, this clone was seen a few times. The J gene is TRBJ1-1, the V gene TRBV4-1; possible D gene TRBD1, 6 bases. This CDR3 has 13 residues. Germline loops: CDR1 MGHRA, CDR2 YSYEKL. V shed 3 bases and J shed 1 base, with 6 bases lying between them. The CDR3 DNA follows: TGCGCCAGCAGCCAGGGACAGAACACTGAAGCTTTCTTT. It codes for CASSQGQNTEAFF.

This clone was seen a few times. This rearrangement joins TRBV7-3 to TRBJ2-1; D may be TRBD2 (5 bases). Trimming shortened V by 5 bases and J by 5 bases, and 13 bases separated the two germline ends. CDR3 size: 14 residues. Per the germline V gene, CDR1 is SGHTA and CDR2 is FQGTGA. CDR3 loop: CASSRIARDNEQFF. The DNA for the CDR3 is TGTGCCAGCAGCCGAATAGCGAGGGACAATGAGCAGTTCTTC.

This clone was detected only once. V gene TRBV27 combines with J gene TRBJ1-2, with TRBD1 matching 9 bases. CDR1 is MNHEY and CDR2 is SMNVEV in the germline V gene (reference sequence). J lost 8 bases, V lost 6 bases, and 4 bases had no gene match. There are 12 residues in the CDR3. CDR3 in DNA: TGTGCCAGCAGACTCACAGGGGGCGGCTACACCTTC. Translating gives CASRLTGGGYTF.

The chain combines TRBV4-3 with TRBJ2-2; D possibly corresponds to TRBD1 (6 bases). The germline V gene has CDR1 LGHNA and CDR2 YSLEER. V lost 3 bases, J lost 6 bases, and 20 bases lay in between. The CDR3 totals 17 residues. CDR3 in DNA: TGCGCCAGCAGCCATGATGCCCGACAGGTCATAGCCGGGGAGCTGTTTTTT. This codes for CASSHDARQVIAGELFF.

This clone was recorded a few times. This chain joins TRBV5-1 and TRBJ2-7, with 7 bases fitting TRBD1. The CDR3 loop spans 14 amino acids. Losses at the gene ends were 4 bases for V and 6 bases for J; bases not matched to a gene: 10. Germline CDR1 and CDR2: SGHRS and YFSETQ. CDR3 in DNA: TGCGCCAGCAGCGGGGGAACAGGGGCACCCGAGCAGTACTTC. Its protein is CASSGGTGAPEQYF.

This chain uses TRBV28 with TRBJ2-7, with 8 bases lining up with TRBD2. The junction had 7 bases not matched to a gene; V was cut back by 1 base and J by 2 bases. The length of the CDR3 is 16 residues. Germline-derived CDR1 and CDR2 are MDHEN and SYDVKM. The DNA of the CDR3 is TGTGCCAGCAGTTTATCAGGAGCGGGGGCCACCTACGAGCAGTACTTC. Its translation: CASSLSGAGATYEQYF.

CDR3 region: CAWSRPLAGGADTQYF. CDR3 nucleotides: TGTGCCTGGTCCCGTCCCTTAGCGGGAGGAGCAGATACGCAGTATTTT. The genes are TRBV30 and TRBJ2-3; 10 bases map to TRBD2. With V trimmed by 5 bases and J by 4 bases, 12 bases remained unmatched. Germline V gene sequence: CDR1 GTSNPN, CDR2 SVGIG (reference sequence). This CDR3 contains 16 residues.

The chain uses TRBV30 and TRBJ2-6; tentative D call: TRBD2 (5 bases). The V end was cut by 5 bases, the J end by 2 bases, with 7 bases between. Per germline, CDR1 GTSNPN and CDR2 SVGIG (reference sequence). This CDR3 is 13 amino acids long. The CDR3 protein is CAWGRAGANVLTF. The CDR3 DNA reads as TGTGCCTGGGGGCGGGCTGGGGCCAACGTCCTGACTTTC.

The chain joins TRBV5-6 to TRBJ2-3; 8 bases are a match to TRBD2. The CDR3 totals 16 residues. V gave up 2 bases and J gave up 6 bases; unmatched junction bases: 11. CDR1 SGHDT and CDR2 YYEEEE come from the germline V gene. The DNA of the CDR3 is TGTGCCAGCAGCTTATCGGCGGGAGGAGTTATGGATACGCAGTATTTT. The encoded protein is CASSLSAGGVMDTQYF. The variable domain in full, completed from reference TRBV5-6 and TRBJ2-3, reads DAGVTQSPTHLIKTRGQQVTLRCSPKSGHDTVSWYQQALGQGPQFIFQYYEEEERQRGNFPDRFSGHQFPNYSSELNVNALLLGDSALYLCASSLSAGGVMDTQYFGPGTRLTVL.